This TCR beta chain derives from a study of blood T cell repertoires in COVID-19. Study context: Whether acute or convalescent, the COVID-19 samples came from the United States, Italy and Spain.

Generated by immunoSEQ multiplex PCR, the TCRdb table keeps only in-frame clones and is missing some. The table records about 63,000 clones, approximately 78% of them present only once. Germline loops: CDR1 ENHRY, CDR2 SYGVKD. The CDR3 is made up of 17 amino acids. Between the trimmed V and J ends, which lost 2 bases and 5 bases, there was a span of 19 bases. Specimen: PBMCs or T cells enriched from blood (not recorded which). This clonotype originated in a woman between 40 and 50 years old with acute COVID-19. The V call is TRBV10-3, the J call TRBJ2-1; tentatively, D is TRBD1 (6 bases). The CDR3 DNA is TGTGCCATCAGTGAGGGGGGCAGGGGTGGCCGGCACAATGAGCAGTTCTTC. It yields the protein CAISEGGRGGRHNEQFF.